This T cell receptor beta chain originates from a study of cytotoxic CD8 clonotypes in ibrutinib-treated CLL. For the study at large: The cohort had about 10 relapsed/refractory and around 15 treatment-naive patients, 17 IGHV unmutated.

The assay was immunoSEQ multiplex PCR, and TCRdb's table has in-frame clones only and misses some. The sample lists some 200,000 clones, approximately 75% occurring once. Trimming removed 2 bases from V and 2 bases from J, with 13 bases in between. The CDR3 totals 16 residues. Germline V gives CDR1 SGHVS, CDR2 FQNEAQ. The gene calls are TRBV7-8 and TRBJ1-5; no clear D. The specimen comprised PBMCs, sampled after 12 months of ibrutinib treatment. This receptor was obtained from a human donor with chronic lymphocytic leukemia. This chain's CDR3 is CASSLSAYVGNQPQHF. The DNA for the CDR3 is TGTGCCAGCAGCTTATCCGCGTACGTTGGCAATCAGCCCCAGCATTTT.